Included here is one T cell receptor (beta chain) sequence, with context. Original data processing: How many nucleated cells were present was estimated from reference gene primer amplification. Libraries were prepared by immunoSEQ multiplex PCR; TCRdb keeps only in-frame clonotypes and omits some of them. Clone size and V and J calls were adopted from that table, with D and trimming inferred from the DNA. The table has a few hundred thousand clones, about 90% seen once; the top ten hold approximately 2%. In terms of age and location, participants ranged from roughly 18 to 95 years and lived in fewer than 30 US areas. Two negative PCRs, clearance, or symptom resolution had been documented for recovered Cohort 3 donors. The data were obtained in a study of blood T cell repertoires in COVID-19. Study information: PBMCs, B-cell-depleted T cells, or T cells were the source of the cDNA or gDNA that made up the material.

The CDR3 extends over 17 amino acids. The germline gives CDR1 KGHDR, CDR2 SFDVKD. V was clipped by 5 bases and J by 0 bases, with 15 bases between them. The chain is built from TRBV24-1 and TRBJ1-4; D gene uncertain. The sequence came from a woman aged 60-75 years who had recovered from COVID-19. Sequencing was carried out using PBMCs or T cells enriched from blood (not recorded which). CDR3 amino acids: CATSAHRRETTNEKLFF. The DNA for the CDR3 is TGTGCCACCAGTGCCCATAGGAGGGAAACAACTAATGAAAAACTGTTTTTT.